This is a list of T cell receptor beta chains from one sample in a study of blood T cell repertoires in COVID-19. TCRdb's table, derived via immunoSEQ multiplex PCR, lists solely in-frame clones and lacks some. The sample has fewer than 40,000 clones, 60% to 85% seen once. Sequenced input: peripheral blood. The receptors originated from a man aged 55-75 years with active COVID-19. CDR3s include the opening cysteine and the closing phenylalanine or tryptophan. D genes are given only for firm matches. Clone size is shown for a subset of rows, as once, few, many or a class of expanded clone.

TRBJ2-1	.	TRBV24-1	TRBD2	TGTGCCACCAGTGATTCAGGACTAGCGGGAGTAATCAATGAGCAGTTCTTC	CATSDSGLAGVINEQFF
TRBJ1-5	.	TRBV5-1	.	TGCGCCAGCAGCCGCCCCGACAGGTTCTCGTTGGGTTTCAATCAGCCCCAGCATTTT	CASSRPDRFSLGFNQPQHF
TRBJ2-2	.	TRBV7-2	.	TGTGCCAGCAGCTCCCGTTATTCCGGGGAGCTGTTTTTT	CASSSRYSGELFF
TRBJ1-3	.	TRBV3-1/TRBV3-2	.	TGTGCCAGCAGAAATACAGGTACAGGAAACACCATATATTTT	CASRNTGTGNTIYF
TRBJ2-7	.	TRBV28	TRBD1	TGTGCCAGCAGTCCACCTCTGACAGGGTCCTACGAGCAGTACTTC	CASSPPLTGSYEQYF
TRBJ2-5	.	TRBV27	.	TGTGCCAGCGGTGAGGGTAGAAGGGAGACCCAGTACTTC	CASGEGRRETQYF
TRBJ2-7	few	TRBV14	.	TGTGCCAGCAGCCAGTCCAGCTCCTACGAGCAGTACTTC	CASSQSSSYEQYF
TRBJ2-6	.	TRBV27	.	TGTGCCAGCTCAGACGGGAGCTCTGGGGCCAACGTCCTGACTTTC	CASSDGSSGANVLTF
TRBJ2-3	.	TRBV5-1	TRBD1	TGCGCCAGCAGCTTAGTGACAGGGGGGTTTGCAGGAACAGATACGCAGTATTTT	CASSLVTGGFAGTDTQYF
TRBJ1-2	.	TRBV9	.	TGTGCCAGCAGCGTAGAGGAGGACCTGGGTGGCTACACCTTC	CASSVEEDLGGYTF
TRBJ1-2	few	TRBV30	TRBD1	TGTGCCTCCCGACAGGGGAGGAACTATGGCTACACCTTC	CASRQGRNYGYTF
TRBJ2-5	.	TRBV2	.	TGTGCCAGCAAGCAGGGTACGGGAGAGACCCAGTACTTC	CASKQGTGETQYF
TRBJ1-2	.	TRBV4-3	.	TGCGCCAGCAGCCCAGGGGTTGGCTACACCTTC	CASSPGVGYTF
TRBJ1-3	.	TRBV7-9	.	TGTGCCAGCAGCTTAGCCCTCCCGAGCTCTGGAAACACCATATATTTT	CASSLALPSSGNTIYF
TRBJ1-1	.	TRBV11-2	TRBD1	TGTGCCAGCAGCTTAGATGGGACAGGGGGCACTGAAGCTTTCTTT	CASSLDGTGGTEAFF
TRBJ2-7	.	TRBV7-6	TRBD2	TGTGCCAGCAGCCCCTTAGCGGGTCAAGCCTACGAGCAGTACTTC	CASSPLAGQAYEQYF
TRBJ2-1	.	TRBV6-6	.	TGTGCCAGCAGTTACGGGGCGGGGTCCTACAATGAGCAGTTCTTC	CASSYGAGSYNEQFF
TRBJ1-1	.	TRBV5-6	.	TGTGCCAGCAGCCTTAGCGAGATTGAAGCTTTCTTT	CASSLSEIEAFF
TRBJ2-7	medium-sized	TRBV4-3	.	TGCGCCAGCAGCCAAGATTGGTCAGGGGTCGGCACCTACGAGCAGTACTTC	CASSQDWSGVGTYEQYF
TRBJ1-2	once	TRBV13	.	TGTGCCAGCAGCCTCCTAATCCGGGATGGCTACACCTTC	CASSLLIRDGYTF
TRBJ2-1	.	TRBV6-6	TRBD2	TGTGCCAGCAGCACCCGGAATAGCGGGACCTACAATGAGCAGTTCTTC	CASSTRNSGTYNEQFF
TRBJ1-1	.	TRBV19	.	TGTGCCAGTAGTCCCTCCTGGGGACTTATAGCTTTCTTT	CASSPSWGLIAFF
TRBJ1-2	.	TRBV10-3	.	TGTGCCATCAGTGATCAACAGAACTATGGCTACACCTTC	CAISDQQNYGYTF
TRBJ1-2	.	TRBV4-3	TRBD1	TGCGCCAGCAGCCAAGATTGGGGAGACAGGGGGCTTGGCTACACCTTC	CASSQDWGDRGLGYTF
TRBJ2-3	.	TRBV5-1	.	TGCGCCAGCAGAACGGACTTACTCGTAACGGATACGCAGTATTTT	CASRTDLLVTDTQYF
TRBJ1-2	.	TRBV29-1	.	TGCAGCGTTGAGGGCGGGGGCTATGGCTACACCTTC	CSVEGGGYGYTF
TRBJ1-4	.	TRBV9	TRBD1	TGTGCCAGCAGCCAATCAGGGGGAAGTTACGAAAAACTGTTTTTT	CASSQSGGSYEKLFF
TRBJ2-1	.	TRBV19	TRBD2	TGTGCCAGTATCGCAGCGGGGGGGCGCAATGAGCAGTTCTTC	CASIAAGGRNEQFF
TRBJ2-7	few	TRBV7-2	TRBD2	TGTGCCAGCAGCTTAGGCCCACTAGCGGGAGATGACGAGCAGTACTTC	CASSLGPLAGDDEQYF
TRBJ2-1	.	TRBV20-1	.	TGCAGTGTAACGGGGACTCACGAGGTCTTC	CSVTGTHEVF
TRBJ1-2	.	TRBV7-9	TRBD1	TGTGCCAGCAGCTTGACAGGGGTAGATGGCTACACCTTC	CASSLTGVDGYTF
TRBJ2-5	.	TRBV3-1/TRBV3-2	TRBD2	TGTGCCAGCAGCTCGTACTCCGGACTAGCGGTACAAGAGACCCAGTACTTC	CASSSYSGLAVQETQYF
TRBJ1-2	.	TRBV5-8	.	TGTGCCAGCAGCTCCTATGTGGGGGCACTTGGCTACACCTTC	CASSSYVGALGYTF
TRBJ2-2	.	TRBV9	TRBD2	TGTGCCAGCAGCACTAGCGGGGCCAACACCGGGGAGCTGTTTTTT	CASSTSGANTGELFF
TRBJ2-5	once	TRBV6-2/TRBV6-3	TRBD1	TGTGCCAGCAGTCGGGACAGGGTCGGGACCCAGTACTTC	CASSRDRVGTQYF
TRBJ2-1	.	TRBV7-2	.	TGTGCCAGCAGCTTACCTGTGGGTACAGTGAATGAGCAGTTCTTC	CASSLPVGTVNEQFF
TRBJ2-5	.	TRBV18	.	TGTGCCAGCGAGGGGGAACCTGATCGGGGTCGAACCGAGACCCAGTACTTC	CASEGEPDRGRTETQYF
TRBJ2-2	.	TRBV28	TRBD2	TGTGCCAGCAGCCGTAGACTAGCGGGAGGGACCGGGGAGCTGTTTTTT	CASSRRLAGGTGELFF
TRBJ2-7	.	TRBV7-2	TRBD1	TGTGCCAGCAGCGGCGGCGACAGGGAGCCCTACGAGCAGTACTTC	CASSGGDREPYEQYF
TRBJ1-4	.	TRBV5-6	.	TGTGCCAGCAGCTTGGTTGCAGGGCGGGAAAAACTGTTTTTT	CASSLVAGREKLFF
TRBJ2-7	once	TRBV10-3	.	TGTGCCATCACAACGGGTAGCGGTAGCTCCTACGAGCAGTACTTC	CAITTGSGSSYEQYF
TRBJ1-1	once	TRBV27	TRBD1	TGTGCCAGCAGTCCCTGGACAGGAGAGAACACTGAAGCTTTCTTT	CASSPWTGENTEAFF
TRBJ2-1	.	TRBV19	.	TGTGCCAGTAGTCGGGGCCAGGGCAGGGGTGAGCAGTTCTTC	CASSRGQGRGEQFF
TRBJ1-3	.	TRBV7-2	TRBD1	TGTGCCAGCAGCTTTGACAGGGGGCGGGAAAACACCATATATTTT	CASSFDRGRENTIYF
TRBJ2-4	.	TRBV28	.	TGTGCCAGCAGTTCCAGTGTAGGACAGCGGTGGCACTTC	CASSSSVGQRWHF
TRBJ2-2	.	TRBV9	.	TGTGCCAGCAGCACGGGGTATGCCAACACCGGGGAGCTGTTTTTT	CASSTGYANTGELFF
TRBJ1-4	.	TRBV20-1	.	TGCAGTGCCTTCAATGAAAAACTGTTTTTT	CSAFNEKLFF